The 13 T cell receptor beta chains listed next were all sequenced from one sample in a study of T cell changes during pregnancy in multiple sclerosis. The assay was immunoSEQ multiplex PCR, and TCRdb's table has in-frame clones only and misses some. The sample consists of approximately 69,000 clones, 90% to 95% of them appearing once. The sample was CD4+ T cells from peripheral blood mononuclear cells, taken in the third trimester of pregnancy. These receptors were collected from a female donor in good health, enrolled as a control in a pregnancy study.

This clone was observed a handful of times. The CDR3 DNA reads TGTGCCTGGAGCGGGTGGGACACTGAAGCTTTCTTT. This encodes CAWSGWDTEAFF. The chain is built from TRBV30 and TRBJ1-1; no definite D call. Germline V lookup: CDR1 GTSNPN, CDR2 SVGIG (reference sequence). Trimming took off 3 bases at V and 3 bases at J, with 8 bases between the two ends. The CDR3 is 12 amino acids. The variable domain in full, with the rest retrieved from reference TRBV30 and TRBJ1-1, is SQTIHQWPATLVQPVGSPLSLECTVEGTSNPNLYWYRQAAGRGLQLLFYSVGIGQISSEVPQNLSASRPQDRQFILSSKKLLLSDSGFYLCAWSGWDTEAFFGQGTRLTVV.

This rearrangement joins TRBV19 to TRBJ2-3; D is perhaps TRBD2 (6 bases). Germline V lookup: CDR1 LNHDA, CDR2 SQIVND (reference sequence). CDR3 length: 16 amino acids. The V end lost 8 bases, the J end lost 2 bases, and 20 bases lay between the germline ends. The CDR3 DNA reads as TGTGCCAGTCAACTCATGGGCGGGGCAAACACAGATACGCAGTATTTT. This sequence encodes CASQLMGGANTDTQYF.

The chain links TRBV7-2 to TRBJ2-5, with 12 bases identical to TRBD2. The CDR3 consists of 15 residues. Losses at the gene ends were 5 bases for V and 4 bases for J; bases not matched to a gene: 5. Looked up from germline, CDR1 is SGHTA and CDR2 is FQGNSA. DNA for the CDR3: TGTGCCAGCAGCAAAGGACTAGCGGGGAGAGAGACCCAGTACTTC. As protein: CASSKGLAGRETQYF.

This rearrangement joins TRBV7-2 to TRBJ1-5; 8 nucleotides line up with TRBD1. Germline loops: CDR1 SGHTA, CDR2 FQGNSA. With 5 bases clipped from V and 7 bases from J, the junction kept 10 bases outside the gene matches. This CDR3 is built from 15 residues. In nucleotides, the CDR3 is TGTGCCAGCAGCGTCAGCAGGGGGCTGTGGCAGCCCCAGCATTTT. As protein: CASSVSRGLWQPQHF.

The chain links TRBV12-5 to TRBJ2-7; tentative D call: TRBD2 (6 bases). The germline gives CDR1 LGHNT, CDR2 FRNRAP. The CDR3 loop spans 16 amino acids. V was pared by 7 bases and J by 0 bases, with 19 bases between. Here the CDR3 reads CASVLGAGGSSYEQYF. CDR3 nucleotide sequence: TGTGCTAGTGTATTAGGCGCCGGGGGTTCCTCCTACGAGCAGTACTTC.

The chain couples TRBV4-1 to TRBJ2-4; D not certain. The CDR3 consists of 17 residues. The V gene's germline CDR1 is MGHRA and CDR2 YSYEKL. V lost 0 bases and J lost 0, with 12 bases in between. In DNA form, the CDR3 reads TGCGCCAGCAGCCAAGATAAAAGTCCACTAGCCAAAAACATTCAGTACTTC. It encodes CASSQDKSPLAKNIQYF.

The gene calls are TRBV4-3 and TRBJ1-1, with D maybe TRBD1 (5 bases). Trimming stripped 5 bases from V and 4 bases from J, with 17 bases between. CDR1 and CDR2 (germline): LGHNA, YSLEER. This CDR3 contains 15 residues. This CDR3 is CASSSDPGLSTEAFF. The CDR3 DNA reads as TGCGCCAGCAGCTCCGACCCGGGACTTAGCACTGAAGCTTTCTTT.

The chain employs TRBV18 and TRBJ1-1; 7 bases fit TRBD1. The CDR3 length is 15 residues. Germline CDR1 reads KGHSH; CDR2 reads LQKENI. The trim removed 0 bases at V and 4 bases at J, leaving 5 bases unmatched. CDR3 sequence: CASSPPTGRSTEAFF. CDR3 bases: TGTGCCAGCTCACCACCGACAGGGCGGAGCACTGAAGCTTTCTTT. Filled out from reference TRBV18 and TRBJ1-1, the complete variable domain reads NAGVMQNPRHLVRRRGQEARLRCSPMKGHSHVYWYRQLPEEGLKFMVYLQKENIIDESGMPKERFSAEFPKEGPSILRIQQVVRGDSAAYFCASSPPTGRSTEAFFGQGTRLTVV.

DNA for the CDR3: TGTGCCAGCAGTTCCTCAGGGGTCTTAGGTGAAAAACTGTTTTTT. This codes for CASSSSGVLGEKLFF. The rearrangement uses TRBV6-5 and TRBJ1-4, with D tentatively TRBD1 (6 bases). Looked up from germline, CDR1 is MNHEY and CDR2 is SVGAGI. The germline V and J ends were trimmed by 4 bases and 7 bases, with 16 bases remaining between them. The CDR3 is 15 amino acids.

V usage is TRBV29-1 and J usage is TRBJ1-2; TRBD1 is a possible D gene (5 bases). Germline values: CDR1 SQVTM, CDR2 ANQGSEA. This CDR3 has 11 amino acids. V lost 4 bases and J 9 bases, leaving 12 bases between the germline ends. The CDR3 DNA reads as TGCAGCGTTGTCCAGGGTAGTAGCTACACCTTC. Translated, it gives CSVVQGSSYTF.

The J gene is TRBJ2-5, the V gene TRBV19, with TRBD2 matching 10 bases. This CDR3 comprises 16 residues. After removal of 5 bases from V and 1 base from J, the junction contained 7 bases not matched to a gene. Germline V gene sequence: CDR1 LNHDA, CDR2 SQIVND (reference sequence). In DNA form, the CDR3 reads TGTGCCAGTAGTTTAGCGGGGGGACTCGCCCAAGAGACCCAGTACTTC. Translated: CASSLAGGLAQETQYF.

This rearrangement joins TRBV5-4 to TRBJ1-3, with 8 bases matching TRBD1. The CDR3 sequence is 18 residues long. Germline V gene data show CDR1 as SGHNT and CDR2 as YYREEE (reference sequence). The trim removed 1 base at V and 0 bases at J, leaving 9 bases unmatched. The CDR3 coding sequence is TGTGCCAGCAGCTTGAGACCCAGGGGGCTCCCCTCTGGAAACACCATATATTTT. Encoded protein: CASSLRPRGLPSGNTIYF.

The rearrangement joins TRBV5-6 to TRBJ1-2; D is perhaps TRBD1 (6 bases). The germline V gene has CDR1 SGHDT and CDR2 YYEEEE. CDR3 size: 14 residues. V was trimmed by 2 bases and J by 6 bases, leaving 14 bases between them. In nucleotides, the CDR3 is TGTGCCAGCAGCTTCTATTTCACAGGGCATGGCTACACCTTC. Residues: CASSFYFTGHGYTF.